This T cell receptor (beta chain) was recovered during a study of cytomegalovirus exposure and HLA in healthy donors. Researchers ran the PCR with 60 Vbeta and 13 Jbeta primers. The data were produced by immunoSEQ multiplex PCR, yet TCRdb's version contains in-frame clones alone and is incomplete. Counted here are 200,000 to 250,000 clones, 75% to 80% occurring once; the ten biggest clones make up 1.5% to 2%. Deletions cut 6 bases from V and 2 bases from J, with 13 bases between. Germline V gene lookup returns CDR1 SGHAT and CDR2 FQNNGV. The CDR3 consists of 14 residues. The source is a man younger than 30 in good health and CMV-seronegative. The chain is built from TRBV11-2 and TRBJ2-5; possibly TRBD2 for D (6 bases). Sequencing input: PBMCs. In DNA, the CDR3 is TGTGCCAGCAGGGAGGGAGCCGCACAAGAGACCCAGTACTTC. Encoded protein: CASREGAAQETQYF.